Presented here are 25 T cell receptor beta chains from one specimen sequenced in a study of T cells in Graves' hyperthyroidism and ophthalmopathy. TCR beta CDR3 regions were amplified from RNA transcripts. TCR CDR3 underwent first-round RT-PCR with the HTBI primer set. TCRdb re-called the multiplex PCR reads through MiXCR, storing one row per CDR3 protein. The sample shows about 590,000 distinct CDR3 sequences, approximately 15% of them seen only once. The source material was blood. These receptors were obtained from a woman in her thirties with Graves' hyperthyroidism.

This clonotype was seen a single time. CDR3 in amino acids: CSTWTSLYGYTF. In DNA, the CDR3 is TGCAGCACCTGGACATCATTGTATGGCTACACCTTC. This chain links TRBV29-1 with TRBJ1-2; D is perhaps TRBD1 (5 bases). CDR3 length: 12 amino acids. The germline V gene encodes CDR1 SQVTM and CDR2 ANQGSEA. Trimming pared 8 bases from V and 5 bases from J, leaving 15 bases between.

This clonotype showed up many times. J is TRBJ2-3 and V is TRBV20-1; D remains unclear. The V gene's germline CDR1 is DFQATT and CDR2 SNEGSKA (reference sequence). Trimming stripped 1 base from V and 6 bases from J, with 5 bases between. This CDR3 has 11 amino acids. The CDR3 coding sequence is TGCAGTGCTAGAGTGGTGGATACGCAGTATTTT. Its translation: CSARVVDTQYF.

This clonotype was counted many times. V and J are TRBV2 and TRBJ2-7, with 7 bases fitting TRBD2. The trim removed 7 bases at V and 2 bases at J, leaving 11 bases unmatched. The CDR3 length is 15 residues. Germline CDR1 reads SNHLY; CDR2 reads FYNNEI. The CDR3 loop reads CASNKLSLAAYEQYF. The CDR3 DNA reads as TGTGCCAGCAACAAACTGAGCCTAGCGGCCTACGAGCAGTACTTC.

There are a few counts of this clonotype. CDR3 bases: TGCAGTGCGCACAGACAGGGAGTAGGGGATGTCTATGGCTACACCTTC. It is translated as CSAHRQGVGDVYGYTF. The chain carries TRBV20-1 and TRBJ1-2; TRBD1 matches 7 bases. Trimming removed 6 bases from V and 4 bases from J; junction bases left unmatched: 17. This CDR3 has 16 amino acids. The germline V gene encodes CDR1 DFQATT and CDR2 SNEGSKA (reference sequence).

The J gene is TRBJ2-2, the V gene TRBV7-3, with D perhaps TRBD1 or TRBD2 (6 bases each). The germline CDR1 and CDR2 sequences are SGHTA and FQGTGA. V was shortened by 2 bases and J by 5 bases, with 15 bases between the two germline ends. The CDR3 totals 16 residues. CDR3 nucleotide sequence: TGTGCCAGCAGCTTATTTCCGGGGGCCGGGACCGGGGAGCTGTTTTTT. Amino acid sequence: CASSLFPGAGTGELFF.

This clonotype was counted many times. The V call is TRBV3-1, the J call TRBJ2-7; TRBD2 aligns across 9 bases. This CDR3 is built from 15 residues. Losses at the gene ends were 1 base for V and 4 bases for J; bases not matched to a gene: 5. The germline V gene has CDR1 LGHDT and CDR2 YNNKEL (reference sequence). The CDR3 DNA follows: TGTGCCAGCAGCCAAGGGCCTAGCGGGAAATACGAGCAGTACTTC. Its protein is CASSQGPSGKYEQYF.

The chain links TRBV29-1 to TRBJ1-1; D gene unclear. V lost 6 bases, J lost 4 bases, and 6 bases lay in between. This CDR3 spans 10 amino acids. Germline CDR1 and CDR2: SQVTM and ANQGSEA. Here the CDR3 DNA reads TGCAGCGTCCGTAGCACTGAAGCTTTCTTT. Its protein product is CSVRSTEAFF.

The rearrangement joins TRBV12-5 to TRBJ1-5, with unresolved D. V gave up 2 bases and J gave up 1 base, with 12 bases separating them. CDR1 is LGHNT and CDR2 is FRNRAP in the germline V gene. The CDR3 covers 16 residues. This chain's CDR3 is CASGLYVTPSNQPQHF. The CDR3 DNA is TGTGCTAGTGGTTTGTATGTGACCCCCAGCAATCAGCCCCAGCATTTT.

Ten or more counts support this clonotype. The J gene is TRBJ2-1, the V gene TRBV5-1, with TRBD2 matching over 8 bases. V dropped 0 bases and J dropped 7; count of bases not matched to a gene: 6. Germline V gene lookup returns CDR1 SGHRS and CDR2 YFSETQ. CDR3 length equals 15 residues. CDR3 amino acids: CASSLGAGVINEQFF. The CDR3 DNA is TGCGCCAGCAGCTTGGGAGCGGGAGTAATTAATGAGCAGTTCTTC.

This clonotype appeared many times. The J gene is TRBJ1-1, the V gene TRBV11-1, with D tentatively TRBD1 (6 bases). This CDR3 has 15 residues. Germline V lookup: CDR1 SGHAT, CDR2 FQDESV (reference sequence). Trimming took off 0 bases at V and 2 bases at J, with 10 bases between the two ends. Written as DNA, the CDR3 is TGTGCCAGCAGCTTAGCATACAGGGTAAACACTGAAGCTTTCTTT. Amino acid sequence: CASSLAYRVNTEAFF.

The chain has TRBV6-1 and TRBJ2-4, with 10 bases aligning to TRBD2. V lost 6 bases, J lost 2 bases, and 7 bases stayed unmatched. Germline assignment: CDR1 MNHNS and CDR2 SASEGT. There are 16 residues in the CDR3. The DNA for the CDR3 is TGTGCCAGCAGCCCCCCTAGCGGGAGATCCAAAAACATTCAGTACTTC. Translation: CASSPPSGRSKNIQYF.

This clonotype was recorded at least ten times. The chain uses TRBV27 and TRBJ2-3; D is undetermined. V gave up 4 bases and J gave up 0 bases, with 8 bases separating them. Germline assignment: CDR1 MNHEY and CDR2 SMNVEV (reference sequence). The CDR3 loop spans 14 amino acids. The CDR3 DNA reads TGTGCCAGCAGTTCAAGGGTTAGCACAGATACGCAGTATTTT. Translating it yields CASSSRVSTDTQYF.

V usage is TRBV28 and J usage is TRBJ2-1; 14 bases fit TRBD2. J was trimmed by 6 bases and V by 1 base; bases with no gene match: 2. Germline CDR1 reads MDHEN; CDR2 reads SYDVKM. This CDR3 comprises 16 residues. DNA for the CDR3: TGTGCCAGCAGTTTATCGGGACTAGCGGGAGTCAATGAGCAGTTCTTC. Encoded protein: CASSLSGLAGVNEQFF.

This clonotype was observed a few times. CDR3 nucleotides: TGTGCCAGCAGTGAACGGAGAGGCCCCGGAGATTCACCCCTCCACTTT. Its translation: CASSERRGPGDSPLHF. The rearrangement uses TRBV6-1 and TRBJ1-6, with D hard to call. Germline loops: CDR1 MNHNS, CDR2 SASEGT. The V end lost 2 bases, the J end lost 8 bases, and 16 bases lay between the germline ends. The CDR3 is made up of 16 amino acids.

The V call is TRBV24-1, the J call TRBJ2-3; D may match TRBD1 or TRBD2 (6 bases each). The germline V gene has CDR1 KGHDR and CDR2 SFDVKD. Trimming removed 4 bases at V and 2 bases at J, with 12 bases between. The CDR3 covers 15 residues. CDR3 in DNA: TGTGCCACCAGTGAAGGGGGACTTGCCACAGATACGCAGTATTTT. Protein product: CATSEGGLATDTQYF.

The chain joins TRBV9 to TRBJ2-5; 7 bases are a match to TRBD2. The length of the CDR3 is 12 residues. CDR1 and CDR2 from the germline V gene are SGDLS and YYNGEE. The V segment lost 4 bases and the J segment 13 bases; nucleotides outside the gene matches: 10. The CDR3 DNA is TGTGCCAGCAGCCGGGGGGAGGGCCGTACGTACTTC. Translating it yields CASSRGEGRTYF.

This clonotype has a count of ten or more. V is TRBV2 and J is TRBJ2-3, with 11 bases that match TRBD2. The CDR3 extends over 16 amino acids. Germline trimming cut 5 bases from V and 1 base from J; bases unmatched to any gene: 5. In germline, CDR1 is SNHLY, CDR2 FYNNEI. The CDR3 is CASSLLAGDGTDTQYF. The CDR3 DNA sequence: TGTGCCAGCAGTCTACTAGCGGGAGACGGCACAGATACGCAGTATTTT.

This clonotype was picked up a small number of times. The genes are TRBV9 and TRBJ2-1; D is unclear. The V gene's germline CDR1 is SGDLS and CDR2 YYNGEE. V was cut by 2 bases and J by 5 bases, with 14 bases left in between. The CDR3 extends over 15 amino acids. The CDR3 is CASSVRNAGNNEQFF. The CDR3 nucleotides are TGTGCCAGCAGCGTTCGGAATGCTGGAAACAATGAGCAGTTCTTC.

The V call is TRBV5-6, the J call TRBJ2-7, with 10 nucleotides matching TRBD1. V shed 6 bases and J 7 bases; nucleotides not matched to a gene: 7. Per germline, CDR1 SGHDT and CDR2 YYEEEE. This CDR3 contains 13 residues. CDR3 protein: CASKRQGAREQYF. In DNA form, the CDR3 reads TGTGCCAGCAAAAGACAGGGGGCGCGAGAGCAGTACTTC. Drawing the rest from reference TRBV5-6 and TRBJ2-7, the complete variable domain is DAGVTQSPTHLIKTRGQQVTLRCSPKSGHDTVSWYQQALGQGPQFIFQYYEEEERQRGNFPDRFSGHQFPNYSSELNVNALLLGDSALYLCASKRQGAREQYFGPGTRLTVT.

To note about this clonotype: It is likely a read error, because the conserved phenylalanine at the end of the CDR3 is missing. The V gene is TRBV7-3, the J gene TRBJ2-2; 7 nucleotides align to TRBD2. V lost 4 bases, J lost 0 bases, and 11 bases stayed unmatched. Germline-derived CDR1 and CDR2 are SGHTA and FQGTGA. This CDR3 is built from 18 residues. The CDR3 here is CASSSKESTSSNTGELFL. As DNA, the CDR3 is TGTGCCAGCAGCTCGAAAGAATCGACTAGCTCGAACACCGGGGAGCTGTTTCTT.

The chain employs TRBV6-1 and TRBJ1-2, with a weak D call TRBD1 (6 bases). Trimming shortened V by 5 bases and J by 0 bases, and 16 bases separated the two germline ends. Germline V gives CDR1 MNHNS, CDR2 SASEGT. The CDR3 has 16 residues. DNA for the CDR3: TGTGCCAGCAGTCGACACCAGGGGACAACTAACTATGGCTACACCTTC. Translation gives CASSRHQGTTNYGYTF.

This chain uses TRBV3-2 with TRBJ1-1; the D segment call TRBD1 is taken from the table without a DNA check. TRBV3-2 is given as a pseudogene. The CDR3 is 14 amino acids. DNA for the CDR3: TGTGCCAGCAGCCTCCCCGGACGCACCGTTGAAGCTTTCTTT. Amino acids: CASSLPGRTVEAFF.

The gene calls are TRBV4-3 and TRBJ2-1, with 11 positions matching TRBD1. Germline V gene sequence: CDR1 LGHNA, CDR2 YSLEER. V shed 3 bases and J 8 bases; nucleotides not matched to a gene: 3. This CDR3 has 14 residues. In nucleotides, the CDR3 is TGCGCCAGCAGCCACGGGACAGGGGGGGATGAGCAGTTCTTC. Translation gives CASSHGTGGDEQFF.

The chain joins TRBV28 to TRBJ2-7; possible D gene TRBD1, 5 bases. Trimming removed 5 bases at V and 2 bases at J, with 16 bases between. The V gene's germline CDR1 is MDHEN and CDR2 SYDVKM. CDR3 length: 15 amino acids. The CDR3 here is CASSPPTLRAYEQYF. The CDR3 coding sequence is TGTGCCAGCAGTCCTCCGACTCTCAGGGCCTACGAGCAGTACTTC.

This clonotype showed up just a few times. The rearrangement joins TRBV10-3 to TRBJ2-1; D may be TRBD1 (6 bases). The CDR3 has 15 amino acids. Trimming stripped 1 base from V and 4 bases from J, with 11 bases between. In germline, CDR1 is ENHRY, CDR2 SYGVKD. CDR3 residues: CAISEYRTAYNEQFF. In DNA form, the CDR3 reads TGTGCCATCAGTGAGTACAGGACAGCATACAATGAGCAGTTCTTC.